These 25 T cell receptor beta chains share one sample of origin, sequenced in a study of graft-versus-host responses after intestinal transplantation. These receptors lack a known antigen. The protocol was immunoSEQ multiplex PCR, while the TCRdb copy is restricted to in-frame clones and leaves out a portion. This table holds 150,000 or so clones, around 90% found once. The source material was unstimulated CD4+ T cells sorted from spleen or lymph node cells, sampled before intestinal transplant. The receptor source for this set is a human donor who received an intestinal transplant.

The count of this clone is one. The CDR3, as DNA: TGTGCCAGCACCATTCCGGGACAGACTAATGAAAAACTGTTTTTT. This sequence encodes CASTIPGQTNEKLFF. J is TRBJ1-4 and V is TRBV28, with TRBD1 identical over 7 bases. CDR1 is MDHEN and CDR2 is SYDVKM in the germline V gene. With V trimmed by 7 bases and J by 2 bases, 7 bases remained unmatched. CDR3 length: 15 residues.

This chain uses TRBV11-2 with TRBJ1-1; D ambiguous. There are 17 residues in the CDR3. CDR1 is SGHAT and CDR2 is FQNNGV in the germline V gene. V was clipped by 1 base and J by 5 bases, with 20 bases between them. The CDR3 coding sequence is TGTGCCAGCAGCTTAGGCCGAGCGGGGATCAGGTGGACTGAAGCTTTCTTT. Translation: CASSLGRAGIRWTEAFF.

The chain combines TRBV19 with TRBJ2-2; unclear D gene. V lost 3 bases, J lost 6 bases, and 11 bases lay in between. This CDR3 is built from 14 residues. CDR1 is LNHDA and CDR2 is SQIVND in the germline V gene (reference sequence). CDR3 loop: CASSMNSEAGELFF. As DNA, the CDR3 is TGTGCCAGTAGTATGAATTCAGAGGCCGGGGAGCTGTTTTTT.

The chain carries TRBV28 and TRBJ2-7; D possibly corresponds to TRBD2 (6 bases). CDR3 length equals 16 residues. V gave up 1 base and J gave up 3 bases, with 16 bases separating them. CDR1 and CDR2 (germline): MDHEN, SYDVKM. DNA of the CDR3: TGTGCCAGCAGTTTATTAGTGGGGGGTGCTATCTACGAGCAGTACTTC. This translates into CASSLLVGGAIYEQYF.

The chain employs TRBV10-2 and TRBJ1-1; D is unclear. CDR3 length: 15 residues. Germline-derived CDR1 and CDR2 are WSHSY and SAAADI. V lost 3 bases and J 7 bases, leaving 18 bases between the germline ends. CDR3 protein: CASSDLADAWYEAFF. The CDR3 region has the DNA TGCGCCAGCAGTGACTTGGCTGATGCCTGGTATGAAGCTTTCTTT.

The J gene is TRBJ2-7, the V gene TRBV28; no definite D call. Germline V gene sequence: CDR1 MDHEN, CDR2 SYDVKM. V lost 8 bases, J lost 0 bases, and 17 bases lay in between. The CDR3 totals 15 residues. CDR3 coding DNA: TGTGCCAGCCAAAATAGCAGGAGTTTCTCCTACGAGCAGTACTTC. Its protein product is CASQNSRSFSYEQYF.

The rearrangement links TRBV5-1 to TRBJ2-7; 10 nucleotides match TRBD1. The CDR3 runs 13 residues. CDR1 and CDR2 from the germline V gene are SGHRS and YFSETQ. V lost 4 bases, J lost 6 bases, and 4 bases stayed unmatched. The CDR3 loop is CASSPTGGGEQYF. CDR3 coding DNA: TGCGCCAGCAGCCCGACAGGGGGCGGCGAGCAGTACTTC.

The gene calls are TRBV23-1 and TRBJ2-1; 11 bases agree with TRBD2. TRBV23-1 is an ORF for which the function is uncertain. V shed 0 bases and J 6 bases; nucleotides not matched to a gene: 7. The CDR3 spans 17 residues. CDR3: CASSQSTSGNQGNEQFF. The DNA of the CDR3 is TGCGCCAGCAGTCAATCGACTAGCGGGAATCAGGGCAATGAGCAGTTCTTC.

This chain uses TRBV6-6 with TRBJ2-2; D is unclear. Germline loops: CDR1 MNHNY, CDR2 SVGAGI (reference sequence). The CDR3 consists of 14 residues. With 2 bases removed from V and 1 base from J, the gap between germline ends came to 5 bases. CDR3 sequence (DNA): TGTGCCAGCAGTTACGTACAGAACACCGGGGAGCTGTTTTTT. The encoded protein is CASSYVQNTGELFF.

This clone was observed once. The chain has TRBV9 and TRBJ1-2; D not resolved. Germline CDR1 and CDR2: SGDLS and YYNGEE. V dropped 4 bases and J dropped 0 bases, with 16 bases sitting between them. The CDR3 length is 16 residues. In nucleotides, the CDR3 is TGTGCCAGCAGCCCCGCGTCGAGGGTGGCTAACTATGGCTACACCTTC. Protein product: CASSPASRVANYGYTF. Full variable domain (missing parts from reference TRBV9 and TRBJ1-2): DSGVTQTPKHLITATGQRVTLRCSPRSGDLSVYWYQQSLDQGLQFLIQYYNGEERAKGNILERFSAQQFPDLHSELNLSSLELGDSALYFCASSPASRVANYGYTFGSGTRLTVV.

The V gene is TRBV27, the J gene TRBJ1-2, with a tentative D call TRBD1 (6 bases). The CDR3 has 15 amino acids. V lost 5 bases and J 3 bases, leaving 16 bases between the germline ends. Germline lookup yields CDR1 MNHEY and CDR2 SMNVEV (reference sequence). CDR3 amino acids: CASSPLWDIDYGYTF. For the CDR3, the DNA is TGTGCCAGCAGTCCCTTATGGGACATCGACTATGGCTACACCTTC.

Concerning this clone: An end of the junction differs from the germline gene, which may be a read error. This chain joins TRBV5-5 and TRBJ2-5, with 8 bases identical to TRBD1. Germline CDR1 and CDR2: SGHKS and YYEKEE (reference sequence). The CDR3 contains 12 residues. CDR3 residues: CASGGGWETRYF. The CDR3 nucleotides read TGTGCCTCAGGGGGCGGTTGGGAGACCCGGTACTTC. Supplemented by reference TRBV5-5 and TRBJ2-5, the full variable domain reads DAGVTQSPTHLIKTRGQQVTLRCSPISGHKSVSWYQQVLGQGPQFIFQYYEKEERGRGNFPDRFSARQFPNYSSELNVNALLLGDSALYLCASGGGWETRYFGPGTRLLVL.

This clone was observed a single time. Additional DNA sequences in this sample encode the identical CDR3. J is TRBJ1-3 and V is TRBV7-6, with unresolved D. Trimming shortened V by 0 bases and J by 0 bases, and 9 bases separated the two germline ends. The germline V gene has CDR1 SGHVS and CDR2 FNYEAQ. This CDR3 is 16 amino acids long. CDR3 in DNA: TGTGCCAGCAGCTTAGCGGCCACGAGCTCTGGAAACACCATATATTTT. It translates to CASSLAATSSGNTIYF.

CDR3 nucleotide sequence: TGTGCCAGCTATAGAGCTGACCCTAACAATGAGCAGTTCTTC. This gives the protein CASYRADPNNEQFF. The chain links TRBV6-1 to TRBJ2-1; D is unresolved. The CDR3 length is 14 residues. Trimming cost V 8 bases and J 5 bases, with 16 bases left between them. Germline V gene data show CDR1 as MNHNS and CDR2 as SASEGT.

J is TRBJ1-1 and V is TRBV19; no definite D call. V gave up 6 bases and J gave up 0 bases, with 17 bases separating them. The CDR3 is 16 residues long. Looked up from germline, CDR1 is LNHDA and CDR2 is SQIVND (reference sequence). CDR3 loop: CASSYPREPMNTEAFF. Here the CDR3 DNA reads TGTGCCAGTAGCTACCCACGGGAGCCCATGAACACTGAAGCTTTCTTT.

This rearrangement joins TRBV11-2 to TRBJ2-7; 8 bases line up with TRBD1. The length of the CDR3 is 13 residues. V was clipped by 3 bases and J by 8 bases; unmatched bases: 6. Germline assignment: CDR1 SGHAT and CDR2 FQNNGV. The CDR3 spells CASSFSGQGQQYF. The CDR3 DNA is TGTGCCAGCAGCTTCTCCGGACAGGGTCAGCAGTACTTC.

The chain recombines TRBV6-1 with TRBJ2-7; 10 positions agree with TRBD1. J was trimmed by 7 bases and V by 10 bases; bases with no gene match: 13. The V gene's germline CDR1 is MNHNS and CDR2 SASEGT. The CDR3 contains 14 residues. The CDR3 DNA is TGTGCCACCTCCCTCGGGACAGGGGTTTGGGAGCAGTACTTC. Protein: CATSLGTGVWEQYF.

The chain joins TRBV28 to TRBJ1-2; a possible D gene is TRBD1 (6 bases). The CDR3 is made up of 14 amino acids. CDR1 is MDHEN and CDR2 is SYDVKM in the germline V gene. V gave up 5 bases and J gave up 6 bases, with 16 bases separating them. CDR3 in amino acids: CASSLPRGMDGYTF. The CDR3 nucleotides are TGTGCCAGCAGTCTCCCGAGGGGGATGGATGGCTACACCTTC.

The chain carries TRBV20-1 and TRBJ1-1; D gene unclear. Germline loops: CDR1 DFQATT, CDR2 SNEGSKA (reference sequence). V was trimmed by 4 bases and J by 1 base, leaving 4 bases between them. The CDR3 runs 11 residues. CDR3 residues: CSANGNTEAFF. CDR3 sequence (DNA): TGCAGTGCTAACGGGAACACTGAAGCTTTCTTT.

The J gene is TRBJ2-1, the V gene TRBV5-1, with D possibly matching TRBD1 (6 bases). Germline lookup yields CDR1 SGHRS and CDR2 YFSETQ. V was trimmed by 2 bases and J by 5 bases, leaving 11 bases between them. The CDR3 is 14 amino acids. CDR3 in amino acids: CASSLGGTHNEQFF. DNA for the CDR3: TGCGCCAGCAGCTTAGGGGGAACCCACAATGAGCAGTTCTTC.

This chain connects TRBV28 to TRBJ2-7, with TRBD1 identical over 9 bases. The trim removed 10 bases at V and 5 bases at J, leaving 9 bases unmatched. The CDR3 spans 13 residues. Germline-derived CDR1 and CDR2 are MDHEN and SYDVKM. The CDR3 protein is CATLRTGAHEQYF. The CDR3 DNA sequence: TGTGCCACCCTCCGGACAGGGGCCCACGAGCAGTACTTC. Together with reference TRBV28 and TRBJ2-7, the CDR3 gives the full variable domain: DVKVTQSSRYLVKRTGEKVFLECVQDMDHENMFWYRQDPGLGLRLIYFSYDVKMKEKGDIPEGYSVSREKKERFSLILESASTNQTSMYLCATLRTGAHEQYFGPGTRLTVT.

The V and J genes are TRBV4-1 and TRBJ2-6, with D possibly TRBD1 on 5 matching bases. This CDR3 comprises 19 residues. The germline V gene encodes CDR1 MGHRA and CDR2 YSYEKL. Trimming cost V 0 bases and J 0 bases, with 15 bases left between them. DNA for the CDR3: TGCGCCAGCAGCCAAGAGGACATTGGTAAGGGCTCTGGGGCCAACGTCCTGACTTTC. This sequence encodes CASSQEDIGKGSGANVLTF.

The chain couples TRBV7-2 to TRBJ2-5; D is uncertain. Germline loops: CDR1 SGHTA, CDR2 FQGNSA. Between the trimmed V and J ends, which lost 5 bases and 3 bases, there was a span of 7 bases. This CDR3 contains 12 residues. This chain's CDR3 is CASSRPKETQYF. CDR3 DNA: TGTGCCAGCAGCCGCCCAAAAGAGACCCAGTACTTC.

The chain has TRBV10-3 and TRBJ2-2, with 9 bases matching TRBD1. The CDR3 spans 15 residues. V dropped 4 bases and J dropped 5; count of bases not matched to a gene: 5. Germline CDR1 ENHRY, CDR2 SYGVKD. Written as DNA, the CDR3 is TGTGCCATCAGTGCGGGACAGGGAAAGACCGGGGAGCTGTTTTTT. Its protein is CAISAGQGKTGELFF.

This chain joins TRBV28 and TRBJ2-7; tentatively, D is TRBD1 (5 bases). V was trimmed by 5 bases and J by 5 bases, leaving 13 bases between them. CDR3 length: 13 residues. The germline CDR1 and CDR2 sequences are MDHEN and SYDVKM. The chain's CDR3 is CASSLPGRHEQYF. CDR3 in DNA: TGTGCCAGCAGTCTCCCAGGGCGCCACGAGCAGTACTTC.